This record covers a single T cell receptor (beta chain). Its antigen is not known. Via MiXCR, TCRdb re-called the PCR reads. The table lists 30,000 to 40,000 clones, more than 25% of them singletons. V was clipped by 8 bases and J by 2 bases, with 13 bases between them. The CDR3 runs to 13 residues. Germline CDR1 reads MDHEN; CDR2 reads SYDVKM. This sample was included in a study of metastatic and nonmetastatic thyroid tumors. About the study: Repertoire data that came from the blood and tumor or nodule tissue of malignant and benign thyroid patients were compared.

Overall study findings and caveats: According to reports, the diversity of TCR beta was significantly higher in malignant thyroid tumors than in benign nodules, and this held in both blood and tumor samples.

No treatment had been given to any patient before thyroid surgery. Input material: blood. This clonotype was obtained from a female donor with papillary thyroid cancer or a benign thyroid nodule (not recorded which). Some clones in this sample may be carry-over from other donors' samples. The chain links TRBV28 to TRBJ2-7, with D maybe TRBD1 (5 bases). CDR3 sequence reads: CASCIDSTYEQYF. The CDR3 bases are TGTGCCAGCTGTATCGACAGTACCTACGAGCAGTACTTC. The full variable domain, rest sourced from reference TRBV28 and TRBJ2-7, is DVKVTQSSRYLVKRTGEKVFLECVQDMDHENMFWYRQDPGLGLRLIYFSYDVKMKEKGDIPEGYSVSREKKERFSLILESASTNQTSMYLCASCIDSTYEQYFGPGTRLTVT.